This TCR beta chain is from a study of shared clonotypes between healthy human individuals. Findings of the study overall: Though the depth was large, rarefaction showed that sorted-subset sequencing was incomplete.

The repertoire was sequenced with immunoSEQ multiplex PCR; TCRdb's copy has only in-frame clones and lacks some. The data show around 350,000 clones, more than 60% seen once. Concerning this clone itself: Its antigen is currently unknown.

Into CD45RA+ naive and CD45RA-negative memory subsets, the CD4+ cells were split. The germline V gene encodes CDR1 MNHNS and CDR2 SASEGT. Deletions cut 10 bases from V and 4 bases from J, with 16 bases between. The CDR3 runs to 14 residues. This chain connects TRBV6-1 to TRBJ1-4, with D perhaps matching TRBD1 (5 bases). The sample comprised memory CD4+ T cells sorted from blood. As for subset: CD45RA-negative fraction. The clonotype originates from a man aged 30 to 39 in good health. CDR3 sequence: CATGAAGLNEKLFF. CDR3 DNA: TGTGCCACCGGGGCGGCTGGCCTTAATGAAAAACTGTTTTTT.